Below, 18 T cell receptor beta chains from the same sample are listed, as sequenced in a study of graft-versus-host responses after intestinal transplantation. No antigen has been identified for these receptors. The table came from immunoSEQ multiplex PCR; TCRdb's copy has only in-frame clones and leaves some out. The data contain 80,000 to 90,000 clones, over 85% of them singletons. The source was unstimulated CD4+ T cells sorted from spleen or lymph node cells, collected before intestinal transplant. These receptors all stem from a human donor who received an intestinal transplant.

The chain has TRBV15 and TRBJ1-4; TRBD1 agrees at 10 bases. The V segment lost 0 bases and the J segment 6 bases; nucleotides outside the gene matches: 7. Germline CDR1 is LNHNV and CDR2 is YYDKDF (reference sequence). The CDR3 runs 17 residues. The CDR3 loop reads CATSREDRGLVDEKLFF. The DNA for the CDR3 is TGTGCCACCAGCAGAGAAGACAGGGGGCTGGTCGATGAAAAACTGTTTTTT.

The chain carries TRBV18 and TRBJ1-3, with D possibly matching TRBD1 (6 bases). Germline CDR1 reads KGHSH; CDR2 reads LQKENI. The CDR3 has 17 residues. Trimming took off 2 bases at V and 0 bases at J, with 14 bases between the two ends. The CDR3 loop reads CASSPTPGQFSGNTIYF. The CDR3 DNA reads TGTGCCAGCTCACCAACCCCCGGACAGTTCTCTGGAAACACCATATATTTT.

The V call is TRBV27, the J call TRBJ2-3; D uncertain. The CDR3 is made up of 13 amino acids. CDR1 and CDR2 (germline): MNHEY, SMNVEV (reference sequence). V shed 6 bases and J shed 4 bases, with 11 bases lying between them. The CDR3 DNA sequence: TGTGCCAGCAGCCAACTTTATTCAGATACGCAGTATTTT. Residues: CASSQLYSDTQYF.

The V and J genes are TRBV2 and TRBJ2-3, with D maybe TRBD2 (5 bases). This CDR3 comprises 14 residues. Looked up from germline, CDR1 is SNHLY and CDR2 is FYNNEI. V shed 4 bases and J shed 2 bases, with 10 bases lying between them. CDR3 DNA sequence: TGTGCCAGCAGTGGAGGGAAGACCACAGATACGCAGTATTTT. Encoded protein: CASSGGKTTDTQYF.

The chain carries TRBV11-2 and TRBJ1-5; D gene unclear. Trimming shortened V by 2 bases and J by 3 bases, and 8 bases separated the two germline ends. The CDR3 loop spans 14 amino acids. Germline CDR1 is SGHAT and CDR2 is FQNNGV. Here the CDR3 reads CASSLHDSNQPQHF. CDR3 nucleotide sequence: TGTGCCAGCAGCTTACACGACTCCAATCAGCCCCAGCATTTT.

The genes are TRBV6-5 and TRBJ1-5, with no clear D. The CDR3 is 14 amino acids. V lost 5 bases, J lost 3 bases, and 11 bases lay in between. Germline V CDR1 and CDR2: MNHEY, SVGAGI. This CDR3 is CASSDRVINQPQHF. The CDR3 DNA sequence: TGTGCCAGCAGTGACCGGGTCATCAATCAGCCCCAGCATTTT.

J is TRBJ2-1 and V is TRBV7-9; 12 nucleotides agree with TRBD2. The ends lost 6 bases at V and 7 bases at J; junction bases unmatched: 19. The germline V gene has CDR1 SEHNR and CDR2 FQNEAQ (reference sequence). This CDR3 comprises 19 residues. CDR3 coding DNA: TGTGCCAGCAGTCCGCGGACTAGCGGGAAGGGATATTACTGGAATGAGCAGTTCTTC. Translation: CASSPRTSGKGYYWNEQFF.

There are a few counts of this clone. This rearrangement joins TRBV10-2 to TRBJ1-2; D remains ambiguous. Germline values: CDR1 WSHSY, CDR2 SAAADI. Trimming cost V 4 bases and J 11 bases, with 14 bases left between them. CDR3 length: 12 amino acids. The CDR3 loop reads CASSAESAGYTF. CDR3 nucleotide sequence: TGCGCCAGCAGTGCTGAAAGTGCTGGATACACCTTC.

This clone has just one count. The genes are TRBV11-3 and TRBJ2-2, with D unclear. V lost 5 bases to trimming and J lost 3 bases, with 7 bases between them. Germline V CDR1 and CDR2: SGHNT, YENEEA. The length of the CDR3 is 13 residues. CDR3 DNA: TGTGCCAGCAGCAAAGGGTACACCGGGGAGCTGTTTTTT. It is translated as CASSKGYTGELFF.

V is TRBV6-1 and J is TRBJ2-3, with D tentatively TRBD2 (6 bases). V was trimmed by 3 bases and J by 2 bases, leaving 18 bases between them. Germline CDR1 and CDR2: MNHNS and SASEGT. CDR3 length equals 17 residues. In DNA, the CDR3 is TGTGCCAGCAGTGAGCAACCCTTAGCGGAATCCACAGATACGCAGTATTTT. Residues: CASSEQPLAESTDTQYF.

The DNA of the CDR3 is TGTGCCAGCAGTGAACGCCAAGCCAATGGGTGGAAGGGATACGAGCAGTACTTC. This sequence encodes CASSERQANGWKGYEQYF. The chain combines TRBV2 with TRBJ2-7, with no clear D. The V end was cut by 2 bases, the J end by 4 bases, with 24 bases between. The length of the CDR3 is 18 residues. CDR1 is SNHLY, CDR2 FYNNEI, per germline.

The chain carries TRBV11-1 and TRBJ2-7; D assignment may be TRBD1 or TRBD2 (5 bases each). V shed 2 bases and J shed 3 bases, with 14 bases lying between them. There are 15 residues in the CDR3. Germline V gives CDR1 SGHAT, CDR2 FQDESV (reference sequence). CDR3 sequence: CASSLWGLNVYEQYF. The CDR3 coding sequence is TGTGCCAGCAGCTTATGGGGGTTAAATGTCTACGAGCAGTACTTC.

This clone has only a few counts. The chain combines TRBV28 with TRBJ2-4; no definite D call. The CDR3 length is 10 residues. Germline assignment: CDR1 MDHEN and CDR2 SYDVKM. Between the trimmed V and J ends, which lost 6 bases and 15 bases, there was a span of 12 bases. In DNA, the CDR3 is TGTGCCAGCAGAAAGGTAAGCTGGTACTTC. Protein: CASRKVSWYF.

The J gene is TRBJ2-1, the V gene TRBV12-5; a weak D match, TRBD2 (6 bases). V gave up 0 bases and J gave up 0 bases, with 15 bases separating them. This CDR3 region has 18 residues. CDR1 is LGHNT, CDR2 FRNRAP, per germline. The CDR3 spells CASGLVRDFSYSYNEQFF. DNA for the CDR3: TGTGCTAGTGGTTTGGTACGGGACTTCTCCTACTCCTACAATGAGCAGTTCTTC. Filled out from reference TRBV12-5 and TRBJ2-1, the complete variable domain reads DARVTQTPRHKVTEMGQEVTMRCQPILGHNTVFWYRQTMMQGLELLAYFRNRAPLDDSGMPKDRFSAEMPDATLATLKIQPSEPRDSAVYFCASGLVRDFSYSYNEQFFGPGTRLTVL.

The chain employs TRBV2 and TRBJ2-7; 10 nucleotides match TRBD2. Trimming took 3 bases from V and 4 from J; bases not matched to a gene: 6. This CDR3 spans 15 amino acids. Germline values: CDR1 SNHLY, CDR2 FYNNEI. The CDR3 spells CASSDSSSGSYEQYF. CDR3 in DNA: TGTGCCAGCAGTGATTCGTCTAGCGGGAGTTACGAGCAGTACTTC.

The V call is TRBV19, the J call TRBJ1-5, with 10 bases fitting TRBD1. Germline V gene lookup returns CDR1 LNHDA and CDR2 SQIVND (reference sequence). The CDR3 sequence is 20 residues long. V was clipped by 3 bases and J by 0 bases; unmatched bases: 14. CDR3 protein: CASSITFDRGRLYSNQPQHF. CDR3 sequence (DNA): TGTGCCAGTAGTATTACTTTCGACAGGGGGCGTCTTTATAGCAATCAGCCCCAGCATTTT.

This clone was recorded a few times. J is TRBJ2-1 and V is TRBV5-6; the D gene is possibly TRBD2 (7 bases). Between the trimmed V and J ends, which lost 6 bases and 2 bases, there was a span of 18 bases. The CDR3 spans 16 residues. Per the germline V gene, CDR1 is SGHDT and CDR2 is YYEEEE. CDR3 sequence reads: CASTGEWGGAYNEQFF. The CDR3 nucleotides read TGTGCCAGCACAGGGGAATGGGGGGGCGCCTACAATGAGCAGTTCTTC.

J is TRBJ2-2 and V is TRBV7-9, with 10 bases matching TRBD1. Germline CDR1 reads SEHNR; CDR2 reads FQNEAQ (reference sequence). J lost 7 bases, V lost 4 bases, and 9 bases had no gene match. The CDR3 is made up of 16 amino acids. For the CDR3, the DNA is TGTGCCAGCAGCTCCGTCACCGGGACAGGGGTCGGGGAGCTGTTTTTT. It specifies CASSSVTGTGVGELFF. Drawing the rest from reference TRBV7-9 and TRBJ2-2, the complete variable domain is DTGVSQNPRHKITKRGQNVTFRCDPISEHNRLYWYRQTLGQGPEFLTYFQNEAQLEKSRLLSDRFSAERPKGSFSTLEIQRTEQGDSAMYLCASSSVTGTGVGELFFGEGSRLTVL.